This T cell receptor (beta chain) is from a study of blood T cells in healthy people across ages. Study-level results: Whereas aged donors had fewer naive CD4+ cells, long-lived donors had more of them and higher diversity.

The germline V and J ends were trimmed by 3 bases and 2 bases, with 7 bases remaining between them. CDR1 MNHEY and CDR2 SMNVEV come from the germline V gene (reference sequence). This CDR3 contains 13 residues. For the second PCR, which ran for 7 to 11 cycles, a sample-barcoded 5' primer and a J-beta primer mix were used. From the 5' RACE reads, TCRdb called clonotypes with MiXCR, one entry per CDR3 protein. This sample has 450,000 to 600,000 distinct CDR3 sequences, with roughly a quarter found just once. Comment on this clonotype: The antigen is undetermined.

This same sample was also part of a study on T cells of mothers and their children.

The sample taken for sequencing was blood. The sequence derives from a boy aged 2 to 9 in good health. The rearrangement joins TRBV27 to TRBJ2-5, with D hard to call. CDR3 protein: CASSLFFQETQYF. The CDR3 DNA reads as TGTGCCAGCAGTTTGTTCTTTCAAGAGACCCAGTACTTC.